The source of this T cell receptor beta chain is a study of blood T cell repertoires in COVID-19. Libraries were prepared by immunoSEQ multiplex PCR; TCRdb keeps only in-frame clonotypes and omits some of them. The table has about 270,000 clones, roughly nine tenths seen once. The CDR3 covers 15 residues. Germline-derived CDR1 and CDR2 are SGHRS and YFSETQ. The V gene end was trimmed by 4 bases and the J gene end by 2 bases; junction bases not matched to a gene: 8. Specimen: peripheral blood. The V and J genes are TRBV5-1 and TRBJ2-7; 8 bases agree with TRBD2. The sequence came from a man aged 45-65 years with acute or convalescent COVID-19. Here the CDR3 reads CASSPGGTMAYEQYF. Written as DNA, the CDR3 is TGCGCCAGCAGCCCGGGAGGGACTATGGCCTACGAGCAGTACTTC.